Listed here is a single T cell receptor beta chain. This specimen comes from a study of OX40 agonist ivuxolimab in advanced cancers. Profiling relied on immunoSEQ multiplex PCR, and the TCRdb table lists in-frame clones only, not all of them. The table has around 100,000 clones, 90% seen once; the top ten hold 0.31%. The sample here was CD4+ or CD8+ T cells sorted from blood, taken in a trial of the OX40 agonist ivuxolimab. This TCR came from an adult with an advanced solid tumor such as melanoma, head and neck, liver or kidney cancer.

For the CDR3, the DNA is TGTGCCAGCAGCTTAGATCGTATGTCACGGGTCAATGGCTACACCTTC. Protein: CASSLDRMSRVNGYTF. The V gene is TRBV11-2, the J gene TRBJ1-2, with D unresolved. V was trimmed by 0 bases and J by 6 bases, leaving 17 bases between them. CDR1 is SGHAT and CDR2 is FQNNGV in the germline V gene. CDR3 length equals 16 residues. The full variable domain, with the rest looked up from reference TRBV11-2 and TRBJ1-2, is EAGVAQSPRYKIIEKRQSVAFWCNPISGHATLYWYQQILGQGPKLLIQFQNNGVVDDSQLPKDRFSAERLKGVDSTLKIQPAKLEDSAVYLCASSLDRMSRVNGYTFGSGTRLTVV.